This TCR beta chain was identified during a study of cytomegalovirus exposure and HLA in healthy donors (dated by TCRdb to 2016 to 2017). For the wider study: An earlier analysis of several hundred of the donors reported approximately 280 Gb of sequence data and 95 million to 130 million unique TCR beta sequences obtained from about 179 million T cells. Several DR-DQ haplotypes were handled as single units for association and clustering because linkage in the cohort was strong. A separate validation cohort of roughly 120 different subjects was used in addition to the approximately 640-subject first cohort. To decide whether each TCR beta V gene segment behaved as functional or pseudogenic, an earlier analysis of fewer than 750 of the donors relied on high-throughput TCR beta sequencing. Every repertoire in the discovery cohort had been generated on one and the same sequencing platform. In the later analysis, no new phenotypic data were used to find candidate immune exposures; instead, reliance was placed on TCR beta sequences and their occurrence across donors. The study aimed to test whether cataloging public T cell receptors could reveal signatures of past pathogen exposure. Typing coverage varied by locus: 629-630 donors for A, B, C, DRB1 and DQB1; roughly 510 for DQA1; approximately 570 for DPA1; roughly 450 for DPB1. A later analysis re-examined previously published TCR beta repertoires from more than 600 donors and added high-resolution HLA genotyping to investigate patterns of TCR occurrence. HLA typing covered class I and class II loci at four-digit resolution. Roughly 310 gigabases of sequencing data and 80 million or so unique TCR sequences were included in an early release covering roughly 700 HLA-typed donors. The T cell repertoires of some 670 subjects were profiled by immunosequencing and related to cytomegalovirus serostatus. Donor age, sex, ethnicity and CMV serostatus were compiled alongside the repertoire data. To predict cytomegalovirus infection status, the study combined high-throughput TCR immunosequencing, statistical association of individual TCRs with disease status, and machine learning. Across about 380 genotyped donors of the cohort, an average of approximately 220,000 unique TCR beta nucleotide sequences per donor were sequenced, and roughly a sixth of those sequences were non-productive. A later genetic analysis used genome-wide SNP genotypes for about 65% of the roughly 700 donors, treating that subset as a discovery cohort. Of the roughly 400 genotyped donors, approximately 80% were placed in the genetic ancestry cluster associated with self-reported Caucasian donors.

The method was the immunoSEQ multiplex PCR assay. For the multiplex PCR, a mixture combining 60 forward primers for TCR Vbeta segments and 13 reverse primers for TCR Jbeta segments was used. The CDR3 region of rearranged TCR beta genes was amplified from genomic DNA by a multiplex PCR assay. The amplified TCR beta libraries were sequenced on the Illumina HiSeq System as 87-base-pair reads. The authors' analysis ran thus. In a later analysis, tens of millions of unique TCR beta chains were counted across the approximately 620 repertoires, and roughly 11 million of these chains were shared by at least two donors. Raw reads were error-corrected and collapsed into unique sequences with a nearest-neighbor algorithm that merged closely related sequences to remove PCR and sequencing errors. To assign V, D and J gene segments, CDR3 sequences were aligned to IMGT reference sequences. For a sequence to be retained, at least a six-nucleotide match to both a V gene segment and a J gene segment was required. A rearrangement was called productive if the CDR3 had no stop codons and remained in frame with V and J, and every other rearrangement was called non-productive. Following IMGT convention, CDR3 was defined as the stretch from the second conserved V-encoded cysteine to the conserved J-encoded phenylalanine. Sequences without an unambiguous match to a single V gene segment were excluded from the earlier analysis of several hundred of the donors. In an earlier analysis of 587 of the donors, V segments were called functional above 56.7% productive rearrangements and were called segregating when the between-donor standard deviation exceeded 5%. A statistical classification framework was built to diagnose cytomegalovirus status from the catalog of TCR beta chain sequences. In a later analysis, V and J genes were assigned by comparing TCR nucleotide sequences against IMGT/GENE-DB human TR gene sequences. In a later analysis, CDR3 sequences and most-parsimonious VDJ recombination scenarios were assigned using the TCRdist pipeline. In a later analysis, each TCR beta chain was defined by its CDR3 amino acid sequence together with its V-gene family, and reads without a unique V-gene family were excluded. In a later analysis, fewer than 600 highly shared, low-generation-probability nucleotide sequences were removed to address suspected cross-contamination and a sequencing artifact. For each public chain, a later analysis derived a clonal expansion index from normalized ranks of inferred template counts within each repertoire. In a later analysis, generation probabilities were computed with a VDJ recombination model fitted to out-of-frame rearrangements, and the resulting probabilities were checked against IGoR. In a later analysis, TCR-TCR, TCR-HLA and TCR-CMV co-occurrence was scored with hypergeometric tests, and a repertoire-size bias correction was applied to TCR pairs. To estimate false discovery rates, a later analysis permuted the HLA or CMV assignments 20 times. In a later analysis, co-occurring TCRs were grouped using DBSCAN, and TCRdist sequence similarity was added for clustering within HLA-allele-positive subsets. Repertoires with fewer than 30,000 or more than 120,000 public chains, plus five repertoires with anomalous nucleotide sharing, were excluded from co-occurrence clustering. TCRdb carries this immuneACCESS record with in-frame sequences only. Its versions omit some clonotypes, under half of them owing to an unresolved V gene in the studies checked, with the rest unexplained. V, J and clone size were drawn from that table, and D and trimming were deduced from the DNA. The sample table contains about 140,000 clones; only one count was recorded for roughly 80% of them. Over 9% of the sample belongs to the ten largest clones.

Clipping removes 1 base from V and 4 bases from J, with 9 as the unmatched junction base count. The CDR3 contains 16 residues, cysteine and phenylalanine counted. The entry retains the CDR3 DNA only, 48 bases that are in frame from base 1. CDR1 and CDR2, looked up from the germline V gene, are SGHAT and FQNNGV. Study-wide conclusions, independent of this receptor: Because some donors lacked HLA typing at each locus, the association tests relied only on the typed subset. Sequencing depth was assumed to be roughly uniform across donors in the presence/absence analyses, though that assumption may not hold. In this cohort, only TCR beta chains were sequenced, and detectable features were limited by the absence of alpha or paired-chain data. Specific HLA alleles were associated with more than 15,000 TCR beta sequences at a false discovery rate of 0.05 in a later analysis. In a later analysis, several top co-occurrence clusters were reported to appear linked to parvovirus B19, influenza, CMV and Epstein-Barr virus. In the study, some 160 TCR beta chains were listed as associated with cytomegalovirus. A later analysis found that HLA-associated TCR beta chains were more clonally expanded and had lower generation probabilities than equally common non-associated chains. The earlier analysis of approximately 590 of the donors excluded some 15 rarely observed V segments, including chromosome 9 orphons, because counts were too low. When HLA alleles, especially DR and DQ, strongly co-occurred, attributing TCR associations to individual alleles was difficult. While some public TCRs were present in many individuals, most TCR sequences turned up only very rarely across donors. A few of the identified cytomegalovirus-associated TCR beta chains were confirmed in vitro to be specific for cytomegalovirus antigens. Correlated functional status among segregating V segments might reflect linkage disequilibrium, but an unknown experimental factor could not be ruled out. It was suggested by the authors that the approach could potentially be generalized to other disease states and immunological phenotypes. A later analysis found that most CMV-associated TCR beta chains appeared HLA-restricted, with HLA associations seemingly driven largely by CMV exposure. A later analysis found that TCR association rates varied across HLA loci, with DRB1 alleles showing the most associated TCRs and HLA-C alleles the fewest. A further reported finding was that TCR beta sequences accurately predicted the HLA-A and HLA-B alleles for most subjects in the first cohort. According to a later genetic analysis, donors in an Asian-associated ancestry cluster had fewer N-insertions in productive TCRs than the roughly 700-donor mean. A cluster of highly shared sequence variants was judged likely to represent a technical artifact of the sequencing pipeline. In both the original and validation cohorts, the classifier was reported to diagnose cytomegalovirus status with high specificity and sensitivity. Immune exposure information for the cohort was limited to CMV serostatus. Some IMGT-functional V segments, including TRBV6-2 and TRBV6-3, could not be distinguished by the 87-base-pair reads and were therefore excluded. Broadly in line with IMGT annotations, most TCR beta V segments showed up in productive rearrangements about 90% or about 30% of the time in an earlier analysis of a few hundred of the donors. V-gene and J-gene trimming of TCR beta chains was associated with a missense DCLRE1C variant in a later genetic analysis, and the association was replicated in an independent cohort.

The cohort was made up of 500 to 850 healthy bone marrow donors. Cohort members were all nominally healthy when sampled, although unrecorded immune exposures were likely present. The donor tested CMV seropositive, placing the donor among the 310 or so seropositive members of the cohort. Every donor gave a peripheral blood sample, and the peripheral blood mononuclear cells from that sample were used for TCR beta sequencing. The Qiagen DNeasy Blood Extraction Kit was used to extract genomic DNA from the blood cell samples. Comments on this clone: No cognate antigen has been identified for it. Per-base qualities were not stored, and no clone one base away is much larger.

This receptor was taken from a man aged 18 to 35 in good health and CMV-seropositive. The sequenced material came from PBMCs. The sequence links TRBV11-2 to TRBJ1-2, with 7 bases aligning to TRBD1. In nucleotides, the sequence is TGTGCCAGCAGCTTAGTAAGGGACAGTACTTCCTATGGCTACACCTTC. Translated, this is CASSLVRDSTSYGYTF.